This T cell receptor (beta chain) was sequenced for a study of tumor and adjacent non-tumor tissue in lung cancer. Across the study: There were around 11 adenocarcinoma, 2 squamous cell carcinoma and 1 small cell lung cancer cases. Samples averaged roughly 4.4 million productive TCRbeta reads each.

This CDR3 has 16 residues. Germline-derived CDR1 and CDR2 are ENHRY and SYGVKD. Turning to this clonotype: A read error may produce the germline difference seen at one junction end.

RNA was extracted from bulk tissue without any cell sorting. TCRbeta libraries were built with three rounds of nested PCR, modified from ARM-PCR. TCRdb recomputed calls from the multiplex PCR reads with MiXCR, one row per CDR3 protein. Found here are fewer than 120,000 distinct CDR3 sequences, roughly 84% of them singletons; the top ten hold about 23%. This chain links TRBV10-3 with TRBJ2-1, with D perhaps matching TRBD2 (5 bases). The receptor comes from a man in his 70s with non-small cell lung cancer. The sequencing input was lung tumor tissue. Here the CDR3 reads CPICESAGATYNEQFF. Here the CDR3 DNA reads TGTCCCATCTGTGAGTCGGCGGGTGCAACCTACAATGAGCAGTTCTTC.